This is a list of T cell receptor beta chains from one sample in a study of shared clonotypes between healthy human individuals. The assay was immunoSEQ multiplex PCR, and TCRdb's table has in-frame clones only and misses some. The sample shows 2 million to 2.5 million clones, just over 90% of them seen only once. Source material: naive CD8+ T cells from PBMCs. The receptors here all came from a man between 18 and 35 years old in good health. Some clones in this sample may be carry-over from other donors' samples. Each CDR3 is given with its conserved first and last residue. The D gene is left open where the match is weak. Some rows have no size entry. The others give once, few or many, or a class for an expanded clone.

d_call j_call clone_size v_call cdr3_aa cdr3_nt
TRBD2 TRBJ2-1 . TRBV5-4 CASSFLSGRSPGEQFF TGTGCCAGCAGCTTTCTGAGCGGGAGGTCCCCCGGTGAGCAGTTCTTC
. TRBJ2-5 . TRBV28 CASRGPIQETQYF TGTGCCAGCAGGGGGCCTATCCAAGAGACCCAGTACTTC
. TRBJ2-1 . TRBV6-5 CASSLLATQYNEQFF TGTGCCAGCAGCCTCCTAGCGACCCAATACAATGAGCAGTTCTTC
. TRBJ2-3 . TRBV27 CASRQRSTDTQYF TGTGCCAGCAGACAGCGGAGCACAGATACGCAGTATTTT
. TRBJ1-3 . TRBV30 CAWLMPNSGNTIYF TGTGCCTGGCTCATGCCGAACTCTGGAAACACCATATATTTT
TRBD2 TRBJ2-7 . TRBV9 CASSVGGREPYEQYF TGTGCCAGCAGCGTAGGAGGGCGGGAGCCCTACGAGCAGTACTTC
. TRBJ2-5 once TRBV4-2 CASKMATGMDETQYF TGTGCCAGCAAAATGGCGACGGGCATGGATGAGACCCAGTACTTC
TRBD2 TRBJ2-2 . TRBV7-8 CASSLAQRPLAEHGGGELFF TGTGCCAGCAGCTTAGCGCAGAGACCACTAGCGGAGCACGGAGGCGGGGAGCTGTTTTTT
TRBD1 TRBJ2-1 . TRBV28 CASSEGQGPYNEQFF TGTGCCAGCAGTGAAGGACAGGGTCCTTACAATGAGCAGTTCTTC
TRBD1 TRBJ2-7 . TRBV27 CASSLGEVKAGGYEQYF TGTGCCAGCAGTTTAGGGGAAGTTAAGGCAGGGGGCTACGAGCAGTACTTC
TRBD2 TRBJ2-7 . TRBV9 CASSVGSGLYEQYF TGTGCCAGCAGCGTAGGTAGCGGGCTCTACGAGCAGTACTTC
. TRBJ1-3 . TRBV6-5 CASSPTGSGGNTIYF TGTGCCAGCAGTCCCACAGGGTCTGGTGGAAACACCATATATTTT
TRBD1 TRBJ2-7 . TRBV9 CASSVVPGQVYEQYF TGTGCCAGCAGCGTAGTTCCGGGACAGGTGTACGAGCAGTACTTC
TRBD1 TRBJ2-7 . TRBV15 CATSRGTGGERSYEQYF TGTGCCACCAGCAGAGGGACAGGGGGGGAGCGCTCCTACGAGCAGTACTTC
TRBD2 TRBJ2-7 . TRBV5-4 CASSSSGTTPYEQYF TGTGCCAGCAGCTCTAGCGGGACTACCCCCTACGAGCAGTACTTC
TRBD1 TRBJ1-6 . TRBV30 CARGTGSSYNSPLHF TGTGCCCGCGGGACAGGTAGCTCCTATAATTCACCCCTCCACTTT
. TRBJ2-7 . TRBV28 CASSGQTYEQYF TGTGCCAGCAGCGGACAGACCTACGAGCAGTACTTC
. TRBJ2-7 . TRBV10-2 CASSVSYEQYF TGCGCCAGCAGTGTAAGCTACGAGCAGTACTTC
. TRBJ2-7 . TRBV28 CASSLPQDRSYEQYF TGTGCCAGCAGTTTACCCCAAGACAGGAGCTACGAGCAGTACTTC
TRBD2 TRBJ2-1 . TRBV11-1 CASSLTSGIYNEQFF TGTGCCAGCAGCTTGACTAGCGGGATTTACAATGAGCAGTTCTTC
TRBD1 TRBJ2-5 . TRBV28 CASSPGTAFQETQYF TGTGCCAGCAGTCCCGGGACAGCCTTCCAAGAGACCCAGTACTTC
. TRBJ1-5 . TRBV28 CASSFEFGSEQEQPQHF TGTGCCAGCAGTTTCGAATTTGGATCCGAACAGGAGCAGCCCCAGCATTTT
. TRBJ2-7 . TRBV30 CAWSVWSGDSYEQYF TGTGCCTGGAGTGTATGGTCAGGGGACTCCTACGAGCAGTACTTC
. TRBJ1-5 . TRBV19 CASKYGQGNQPQHF TGTGCCAGTAAGTATGGGCAGGGCAATCAGCCCCAGCATTTT
. TRBJ1-4 . TRBV6-1 CASSRSRGSHEKLFF TGTGCCAGCAGTAGGAGCAGGGGTTCTCATGAAAAACTGTTTTTT
. TRBJ2-4 once TRBV29-1 CSVSPGNIQYF TGCAGCGTTAGCCCAGGGAACATTCAGTACTTC